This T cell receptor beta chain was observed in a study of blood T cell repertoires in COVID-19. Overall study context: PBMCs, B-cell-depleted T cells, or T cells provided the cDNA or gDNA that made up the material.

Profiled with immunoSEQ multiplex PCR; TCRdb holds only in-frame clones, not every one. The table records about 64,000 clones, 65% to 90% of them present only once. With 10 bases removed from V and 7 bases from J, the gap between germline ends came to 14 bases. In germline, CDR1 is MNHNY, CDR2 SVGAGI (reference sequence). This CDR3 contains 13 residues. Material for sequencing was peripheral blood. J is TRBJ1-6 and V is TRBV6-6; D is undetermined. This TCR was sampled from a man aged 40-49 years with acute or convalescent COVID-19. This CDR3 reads CATFLRGNSPLHF. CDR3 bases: TGTGCCACCTTTCTGAGAGGCAATTCACCCCTCCACTTT.